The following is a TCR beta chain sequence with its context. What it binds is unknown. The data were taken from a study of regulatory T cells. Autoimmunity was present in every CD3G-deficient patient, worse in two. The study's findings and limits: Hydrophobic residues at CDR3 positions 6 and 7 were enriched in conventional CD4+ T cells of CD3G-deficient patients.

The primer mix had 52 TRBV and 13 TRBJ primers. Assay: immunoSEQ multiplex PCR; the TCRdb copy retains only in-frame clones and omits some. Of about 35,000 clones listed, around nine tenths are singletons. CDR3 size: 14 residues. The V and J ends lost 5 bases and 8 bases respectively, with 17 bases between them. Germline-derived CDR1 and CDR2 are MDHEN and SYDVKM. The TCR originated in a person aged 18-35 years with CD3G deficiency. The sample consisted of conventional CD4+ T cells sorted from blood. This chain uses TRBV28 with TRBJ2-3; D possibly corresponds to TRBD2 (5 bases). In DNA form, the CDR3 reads TGTGCCAGCAGTCTCCGGACTCTCAGTAGTACGCAGTATTTT. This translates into CASSLRTLSSTQYF.